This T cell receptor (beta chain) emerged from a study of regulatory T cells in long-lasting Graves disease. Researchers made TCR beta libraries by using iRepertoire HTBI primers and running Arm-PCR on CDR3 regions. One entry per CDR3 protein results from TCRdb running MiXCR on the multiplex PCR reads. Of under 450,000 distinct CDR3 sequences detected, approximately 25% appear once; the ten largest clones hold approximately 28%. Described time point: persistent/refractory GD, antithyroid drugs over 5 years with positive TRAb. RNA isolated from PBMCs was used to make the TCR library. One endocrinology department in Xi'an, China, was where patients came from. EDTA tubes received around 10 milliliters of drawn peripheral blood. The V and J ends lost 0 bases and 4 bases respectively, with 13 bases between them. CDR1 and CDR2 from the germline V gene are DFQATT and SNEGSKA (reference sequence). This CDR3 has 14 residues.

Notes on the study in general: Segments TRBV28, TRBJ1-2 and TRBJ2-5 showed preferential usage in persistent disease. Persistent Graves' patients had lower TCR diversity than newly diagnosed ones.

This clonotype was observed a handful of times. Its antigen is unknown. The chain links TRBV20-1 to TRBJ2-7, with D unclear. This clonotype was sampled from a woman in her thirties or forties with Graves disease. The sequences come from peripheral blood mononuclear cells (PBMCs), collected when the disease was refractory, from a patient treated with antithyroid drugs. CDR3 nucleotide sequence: TGCAGTGCTAGAGATGGCCGAGGTGCTTACGAGCAGTACTTC. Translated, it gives CSARDGRGAYEQYF.